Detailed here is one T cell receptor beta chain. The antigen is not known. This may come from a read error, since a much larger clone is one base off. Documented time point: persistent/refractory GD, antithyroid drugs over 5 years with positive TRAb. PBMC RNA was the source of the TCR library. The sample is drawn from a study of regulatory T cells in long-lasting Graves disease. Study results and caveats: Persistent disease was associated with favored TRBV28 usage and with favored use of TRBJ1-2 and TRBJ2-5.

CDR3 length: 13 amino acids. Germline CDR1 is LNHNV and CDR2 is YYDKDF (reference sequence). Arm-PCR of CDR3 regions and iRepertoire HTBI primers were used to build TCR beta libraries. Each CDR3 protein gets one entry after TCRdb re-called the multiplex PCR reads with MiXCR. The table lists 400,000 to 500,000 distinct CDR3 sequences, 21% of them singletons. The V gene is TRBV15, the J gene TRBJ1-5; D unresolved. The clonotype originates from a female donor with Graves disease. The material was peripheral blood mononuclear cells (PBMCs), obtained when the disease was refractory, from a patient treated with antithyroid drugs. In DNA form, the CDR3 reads TGTGCCACCAGCGGAGATGGTCATCAGCCCCAGCATTTT. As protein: CATSGDGHQPQHF.